One sample yielded the 8 T cell receptor beta chains listed below, sequenced in a study of T cell repertoires in cytomegalovirus infection. No antigen has been identified for these receptors. TCRdb reprocessed the reads with MiXCR, giving one entry per CDR3 protein. The sample has approximately 910,000 distinct CDR3 sequences; 31% are singletons. Sequencing used cultured CD8+ T cells from PBMCs, obtained from culture after CMV antigen stimulation. The receptors originated from a human donor in good health (CMV status not recorded). Some clones in this sample may be carry-over from other donors' samples.

This clonotype was counted between two and nine times. The V call is TRBV2, the J call TRBJ2-1, with D uncertain. Germline V lookup: CDR1 SNHLY, CDR2 FYNNEI. The CDR3 runs 13 residues. Trimming pared 3 bases from V and 3 bases from J, leaving 6 bases between. Written as DNA, the CDR3 is TGTGCCAGCAGTGATTGGGTCTACAATGAGCAGTTCTTC. Translating gives CASSDWVYNEQFF.

In its sample, this clonotype was seen a few times. The chain joins TRBV2 to TRBJ2-7; D gene unclear. Trimming shortened V by 5 bases and J by 1 base, and 15 bases separated the two germline ends. The germline CDR1 and CDR2 sequences are SNHLY and FYNNEI. The CDR3 has 15 amino acids. The CDR3 DNA reads TGTGCCAGCAGTCCCCGGACGATTCCATCCTACGAGCAGTACTTC. Translated: CASSPRTIPSYEQYF.

This clonotype was detected only a few times. The rearrangement joins TRBV6-2 or TRBV6-3 to TRBJ2-5; possibly TRBD2 for D (6 bases). This CDR3 has 15 amino acids. The V gene's germline CDR1 is MNHEY and CDR2 SVGEGT. V was shortened by 8 bases and J by 5 bases, with 21 bases between the two germline ends. CDR3 sequence (DNA): TGTGCCAGCCGAAGTGGGACTCTTCGCGGTGAGACCCAGTACTTC. Its translation: CASRSGTLRGETQYF.

The V and J genes are TRBV25-1 and TRBJ2-2, with 9 nucleotides matching TRBD1. The trim removed 1 base at V and 4 bases at J, leaving 4 bases unmatched. Germline loops: CDR1 MGHDK, CDR2 SYGVNS. CDR3 length: 16 residues. The CDR3 loop is CASSESGQGGTGELFF. Here the CDR3 DNA reads TGTGCCAGCAGTGAATCGGGACAGGGCGGCACCGGGGAGCTGTTTTTT.

Many counts were recorded for this clonotype. This chain joins TRBV7-3 and TRBJ2-2; D possibly uses TRBD1 or TRBD2 (5 bases each). Per germline, CDR1 SGHTA and CDR2 FQGTGA. CDR3 length: 14 amino acids. Between the trimmed V and J ends, which lost 5 bases and 4 bases, there was a span of 11 bases. CDR3 coding DNA: TGTGCCAGCAGCATCGGGACCGCCACCGGGGAGCTGTTTTTT. This gives the protein CASSIGTATGELFF. Full variable domain (outside the CDR3, taken from reference TRBV7-3 and TRBJ2-2): GAGVSQTPSNKVTEKGKYVELRCDPISGHTALYWYRQSLGQGPEFLIYFQGTGAADDSGLPNDRFFAVRPEGSVSTLKIQRTERGDSAVYLCASSIGTATGELFFGEGSRLTVL.

The chain employs TRBV12-5 and TRBJ2-7; a possible D gene is TRBD1 (5 bases). The CDR3 extends over 11 amino acids. The germline V gene encodes CDR1 LGHNT and CDR2 FRNRAP. Trimming took off 4 bases at V and 5 bases at J, with 6 bases between the two ends. The CDR3 is CASGSGHEQYF. The CDR3, as DNA: TGTGCTAGTGGTTCAGGGCACGAGCAGTACTTC. The full variable domain, with the rest looked up from reference TRBV12-5 and TRBJ2-7, is DARVTQTPRHKVTEMGQEVTMRCQPILGHNTVFWYRQTMMQGLELLAYFRNRAPLDDSGMPKDRFSAEMPDATLATLKIQPSEPRDSAVYFCASGSGHEQYFGPGTRLTVT.

This chain joins TRBV19 and TRBJ2-1; 8 bases are shared with TRBD1. CDR3 length: 15 amino acids. Trimming removed 3 bases from V and 4 bases from J; junction bases left unmatched: 5. CDR1 and CDR2 from the germline V gene are LNHDA and SQIVND (reference sequence). CDR3 in amino acids: CASSIQGTGYNEQFF. CDR3 bases: TGTGCCAGTAGTATCCAGGGGACAGGATACAATGAGCAGTTCTTC.

This clonotype was recorded many times. The V and J genes are TRBV12-3 or TRBV12-4 and TRBJ2-5; 8 bases are shared with TRBD2. This CDR3 has 16 amino acids. The ends lost 2 bases at V and 0 bases at J; junction bases unmatched: 5. The DNA for the CDR3 is TGTGCCAGCAGTTTAAGCTCGGGGGGGAACCAAGAGACCCAGTACTTC. Translated, it gives CASSLSSGGNQETQYF.